The 8 T cell receptor beta chains in this list originate from one sample, sequenced in a study of CD8 T cells in Susac syndrome. RNA, at about 0.5 to 1 ug, was reverse transcribed with random hexamers. TCRdb re-called the immunoSEQ multiplex PCR reads with MiXCR, one entry per CDR3 protein. The sample lists some 100,000 distinct CDR3 sequences; about 93% were seen once. Specimen: CD4+ T cells from PBMCs. All receptors derive from a human donor in good health.

Here the CDR3 DNA reads TGTGCCAGCAGCCAATCCTGGACAGACTACTTTACGCAGTATTTT. Amino acids: CASSQSWTDYFTQYF. The rearrangement uses TRBV14 and TRBJ2-3; a possible D gene is TRBD1 (6 bases). There are 15 residues in the CDR3. Germline CDR1 reads SGHDN; CDR2 reads FVKESK. V shed 2 bases and J shed 8 bases, with 17 bases lying between them.

The chain joins TRBV5-1 to TRBJ2-7, with 7 bases fitting TRBD2. The length of the CDR3 is 15 residues. After removal of 5 bases from V and 0 bases from J, the junction contained 8 bases not matched to a gene. Germline lookup yields CDR1 SGHRS and CDR2 YFSETQ. The CDR3 loop reads CASRGEGQSSYEQYF. DNA for the CDR3: TGCGCCAGCAGGGGGGAGGGGCAGAGCTCCTACGAGCAGTACTTC. Full variable domain (remainder filled in from reference TRBV5-1 and TRBJ2-7): KAGVTQTPRYLIKTRGQQVTLSCSPISGHRSVSWYQQTPGQGLQFLFEYFSETQRNKGNFPGRFSGRQFSNSRSEMNVSTLELGDSALYLCASRGEGQSSYEQYFGPGTRLTVT.

This clonotype came up a few times. J is TRBJ2-7 and V is TRBV23-1; 7 bases agree with TRBD2. TRBV23-1 is flagged as an ORF with uncertain function. This CDR3 region has 14 residues. The junction had 4 bases not matched to a gene; V was cut back by 4 bases and J by 1 base. The CDR3 loop is CASSPSGRSYEQYF. CDR3 DNA: TGCGCCAGCAGTCCTAGCGGTCGTTCCTACGAGCAGTACTTC.

The chain joins TRBV4-3 to TRBJ2-1, with TRBD2 matching over 10 bases. The germline V gene has CDR1 LGHNA and CDR2 YSLEER. J gave up 7 bases and V 1 base, and 7 bases lay outside the gene matches. The CDR3 extends over 16 amino acids. The DNA of the CDR3 is TGCGCCAGCAGCCAAGGGCCTAGCGGGAGAGCAAATGAGCAGTTCTTC. Residues: CASSQGPSGRANEQFF.

This rearrangement joins TRBV4-2 to TRBJ1-4; D is ambiguous. Trimming removed 0 bases at V and 8 bases at J, with 7 bases between. The CDR3 consists of 13 residues. Germline lookup yields CDR1 LGHNA and CDR2 YNFKEQ. The CDR3 region is CASSQDLDEKLFF. The CDR3 DNA reads TGTGCCAGCAGCCAAGATCTCGACGAAAAACTGTTTTTT.

The gene calls are TRBV18 and TRBJ1-3; D is uncertain. Between the trimmed V and J ends, which lost 6 bases and 0 bases, there was a span of 15 bases. The CDR3 is 16 amino acids. Germline V lookup: CDR1 KGHSH, CDR2 LQKENI. CDR3 nucleotide sequence: TGTGCCAGCTCGGTTAAGGACTCGTCCTCTGGAAACACCATATATTTT. This gives the protein CASSVKDSSSGNTIYF.

DNA for the CDR3: TGTGCCAGCAGCCAGCGCAGGACAGGGCCTCGGAATGAGCAGTTCTTC. It yields the protein CASSQRRTGPRNEQFF. The chain is built from TRBV3-1 and TRBJ2-1; TRBD1 matches at 8 bases. With 3 bases clipped from V and 7 bases from J, the junction kept 11 bases outside the gene matches. This CDR3 is built from 16 residues. The germline CDR1 and CDR2 sequences are LGHDT and YNNKEL (reference sequence).

This rearrangement joins TRBV29-1 to TRBJ2-7; D not resolved. The CDR3 has 11 amino acids. Trimming took 5 bases from V and 6 from J, leaving 11 bases between them. The germline V gene has CDR1 SQVTM and CDR2 ANQGSEA. The CDR3 region is CSVSRPGEQYF. CDR3 coding DNA: TGCAGCGTTTCCAGACCGGGCGAGCAGTACTTC.